This entry lists 23 T cell receptor beta chains sequenced from one sample in a study of cytomegalovirus exposure and HLA in healthy donors. Primers for the PCR totalled 60 Vbeta and 13 Jbeta. This table comes from immunoSEQ multiplex PCR, and its TCRdb copy is limited to in-frame clones, with some not included. The table shows about 160,000 clones, with around 69% occurring only once. The specimen was PBMCs. These receptors all stem from a man in his 60s in good health and CMV-seronegative.

The chain couples TRBV28 to TRBJ2-3; 13 bases are shared with TRBD2. Germline values: CDR1 MDHEN, CDR2 SYDVKM. The CDR3 is made up of 18 amino acids. Unmatched junction bases numbered 12, after V lost 4 bases and J lost 5 bases. DNA of the CDR3: TGTGCCAGCAGTTCCCTGACACTAGCGGGGGGGCCGAGAGATACGCAGTATTTT. It translates to CASSSLTLAGGPRDTQYF.

This clone was detected a few times. V and J are TRBV7-2 and TRBJ2-3; 9 bases fit TRBD2. With V trimmed by 3 bases and J by 3 bases, 4 bases remained unmatched. The CDR3 spans 15 residues. Germline V lookup: CDR1 SGHTA, CDR2 FQGNSA. The CDR3 reads CASSFPAGGTDTQYF. CDR3 nucleotide sequence: TGTGCCAGCAGCTTCCCAGCGGGGGGAACAGATACGCAGTATTTT.

The chain has TRBV2 and TRBJ1-4; D might be TRBD1 (5 bases). The CDR3 has 14 amino acids. Trimming shortened V by 7 bases and J by 5 bases, and 14 bases separated the two germline ends. Germline assignment: CDR1 SNHLY and CDR2 FYNNEI. The CDR3 loop is CASKPDSGNEKLFF. Here the CDR3 DNA reads TGTGCCAGCAAGCCTGACAGTGGGAATGAAAAACTGTTTTTT.

The gene calls are TRBV7-2 and TRBJ1-3; 7 bases are a match to TRBD1. Germline CDR1 SGHTA, CDR2 FQGNSA. The V and J ends lost 2 bases and 16 bases, in that order; junction bases with no gene match: 8. There are 12 residues in the CDR3. CDR3 sequence (DNA): TGTGCCAGCAGCTTAATTCCGGGACAGCCTTATTTT. Its protein product is CASSLIPGQPYF. Full variable domain (remainder filled in from reference TRBV7-2 and TRBJ1-3): GAGVSQSPSNKVTEKGKDVELRCDPISGHTALYWYRQSLGQGLEFLIYFQGNSAPDKSGLPSDRFSAERTGGSVSTLTIQRTQQEDSAVYLCASSLIPGQPYFGEGSWLTVV.

The rearrangement links TRBV5-3 to TRBJ1-1; 7 bases line up with TRBD1. TRBV5-3 is known as an ORF, though its function is uncertain. The CDR3 has 15 residues. Germline trimming cut 0 bases from V and 5 bases from J; bases unmatched to any gene: 7. The CDR3 here is CARSLEGARGTEAFF. The DNA for the CDR3 is TGTGCCAGAAGCTTGGAGGGGGCCAGAGGGACTGAAGCTTTCTTT.

The V gene is TRBV7-9, the J gene TRBJ2-7; D unclear. This CDR3 contains 11 residues. Trimming took 1 base from V and 6 from J, leaving 4 bases between them. CDR1 and CDR2 (germline): SEHNR, FQNEAQ (reference sequence). CDR3 loop: CASSLGPEQYF. For the CDR3, the DNA is TGTGCCAGCAGCTTAGGGCCCGAGCAGTACTTC. The entire variable domain, with the rest obtained from reference TRBV7-9 and TRBJ2-7, is as follows: DTGVSQNPRHKITKRGQNVTFRCDPISEHNRLYWYRQTLGQGPEFLTYFQNEAQLEKSRLLSDRFSAERPKGSFSTLEIQRTEQGDSAMYLCASSLGPEQYFGPGTRLTVT.

CDR3 nucleotides: TGCAGCGTGGAATTGGGGGGAGCAGATACGCAGTATTTT. It is translated as CSVELGGADTQYF. The chain uses TRBV29-1 and TRBJ2-3; possibly TRBD2 for D (6 bases). V was shortened by 6 bases and J by 4 bases, with 14 bases between the two germline ends. This CDR3 is built from 13 residues. The germline gives CDR1 SQVTM, CDR2 ANQGSEA.

Details on this clone: A read error may account for a junction end that differs from germline. The CDR3 sequence is CSSSLKDSRTAIYF. The CDR3 nucleotides are TGTTCCAGCAGCTTGAAGGACAGTAGAACAGCCATATATTTT. The chain is built from TRBV7-9 and TRBJ1-3, with a possible D match to TRBD1 (6 bases). Germline V lookup: CDR1 SEHNR, CDR2 FQNEAQ (reference sequence). The CDR3 has 14 residues. Using reference TRBV7-9 and TRBJ1-3 for the parts outside the CDR3, the full variable domain is DTGVSQNPRHKITKRGQNVTFRCDPISEHNRLYWYRQTLGQGPEFLTYFQNEAQLEKSRLLSDRFSAERPKGSFSTLEIQRTEQGDSAMYLCSSSLKDSRTAIYFGEGSWLTVV.

This clone appeared a few times. The chain recombines TRBV27 with TRBJ2-1, with TRBD2 matching over 13 bases. V trimming: 6 bases; J trimming: 0 bases; junction bases outside the gene matches: 8. This CDR3 comprises 18 residues. Germline CDR1 is MNHEY and CDR2 is SMNVEV (reference sequence). The DNA of the CDR3 is TGTGCCAGCAGCTCTGGGACTAGCGGGGTTGGCTCCTACAATGAGCAGTTCTTC. The encoded protein is CASSSGTSGVGSYNEQFF.

This clone was counted between two and nine times. The V and J genes are TRBV28 and TRBJ1-5, with D unresolved. This CDR3 has 13 amino acids. Germline-derived CDR1 and CDR2 are MDHEN and SYDVKM. The V and J ends lost 4 bases and 3 bases respectively, with 7 bases between them. CDR3 DNA sequence: TGTGCCAGCAGTTATGACACCAATCAGCCCCAGCATTTT. Amino acid sequence: CASSYDTNQPQHF.

This clone occurred a few times. The rearrangement links TRBV5-4 to TRBJ2-5; D is uncertain. Looked up from germline, CDR1 is SGHNT and CDR2 is YYREEE (reference sequence). This CDR3 contains 13 residues. The V gene lost 0 bases and the J gene lost 5 bases, with 8 bases spanning the gap. The CDR3, as DNA: TGTGCCAGCAGCTTGGACATTAAGGAGACCCAGTACTTC. This codes for CASSLDIKETQYF.

The rearrangement links TRBV7-8 to TRBJ1-5; D not certain. Germline lookup yields CDR1 SGHVS and CDR2 FQNEAQ. Trimming cost V 7 bases and J 1 base, with 23 bases left between them. The CDR3 is 18 residues long. The CDR3 DNA reads TGTGCCAGCACTTTAGGCGGGGTGAGTTCTGTAAGCAATCAGCCCCAGCATTTT. Translating gives CASTLGGVSSVSNQPQHF. The full variable domain, in which reference TRBV7-8 and TRBJ1-5 provide the parts outside the CDR3, is GAGVSQSPRYKVAKRGQDVALRCDPISGHVSLFWYQQALGQGPEFLTYFQNEAQLDKSGLPSDRFFAERPEGSVSTLKIQRTQQEDSAVYLCASTLGGVSSVSNQPQHFGDGTRLSIL.

The rearrangement links TRBV29-1 to TRBJ1-3; 8 bases are a match to TRBD1. This CDR3 has 15 amino acids. CDR1 SQVTM and CDR2 ANQGSEA come from the germline V gene. Trimming took 1 base from V and 3 from J; bases not matched to a gene: 5. CDR3 loop: CSVEVVDRDGNTIYF. The DNA of the CDR3 is TGCAGCGTTGAAGTCGTGGACAGGGATGGAAACACCATATATTTT.

To note about this clone: The same CDR3 also results from other DNA sequences found in this sample. The chain uses TRBV7-2 and TRBJ2-3, with 7 nucleotides matching TRBD2. The CDR3 length is 15 residues. CDR1 and CDR2 (germline): SGHTA, FQGNSA. Unmatched junction bases numbered 9, after V lost 5 bases and J lost 4 bases. The CDR3 spells CASSLQRGGADTQYF. The CDR3 region has the DNA TGTGCCAGCAGCCTCCAGCGGGGTGGGGCAGATACGCAGTATTTT.

V gene TRBV4-3 combines with J gene TRBJ1-1; tentatively, D is TRBD1 (5 bases). The CDR3 has 13 residues. Trimming pared 4 bases from V and 6 bases from J, leaving 12 bases between. Per germline, CDR1 LGHNA and CDR2 YSLEER. In DNA, the CDR3 is TGCGCCAGCAGCCCATCGGGGGTCTCTGAAGCTTTCTTT. Translated, it gives CASSPSGVSEAFF.

The chain couples TRBV7-8 to TRBJ2-7, with 8 nucleotides matching TRBD2. Germline trimming cut 0 bases from V and 6 bases from J; bases unmatched to any gene: 7. Germline lookup yields CDR1 SGHVS and CDR2 FQNEAQ. The CDR3 is 15 amino acids. The CDR3 DNA reads as TGTGCCAGCAGCTTAGCGATAGCGGGGCAATCCGAGCAGTACTTC. Amino acids: CASSLAIAGQSEQYF.

The chain combines TRBV4-3 with TRBJ2-3; TRBD2 aligns across 12 bases. The ends lost 0 bases at V and 2 bases at J; junction bases unmatched: 9. The CDR3 totals 19 residues. Germline CDR1 is LGHNA and CDR2 is YSLEER. As DNA, the CDR3 is TGCGCCAGCAGCCAAGATCTTCTAGCGGGAGGGCCGTACACAGATACGCAGTATTTT. Translation: CASSQDLLAGGPYTDTQYF.

This chain joins TRBV5-1 and TRBJ2-3; 10 nucleotides match TRBD2. V lost 0 bases to trimming and J lost 1 base; unmatched junction nucleotides: 5. This CDR3 region has 17 residues. CDR1 SGHRS and CDR2 YFSETQ come from the germline V gene. CDR3 sequence reads: CASSLALAGSGTDTQYF. CDR3 in DNA: TGCGCCAGCAGCTTGGCACTAGCGGGAAGTGGCACAGATACGCAGTATTTT.

The V gene is TRBV29-1, the J gene TRBJ2-3; 11 nucleotides agree with TRBD1. The V and J ends lost 7 bases and 5 bases, in that order; junction bases with no gene match: 5. The CDR3 contains 13 residues. The germline V gene encodes CDR1 SQVTM and CDR2 ANQGSEA. CDR3: CSAGTGGLDTQYF. The CDR3 DNA reads as TGCAGCGCTGGGACAGGGGGTTTAGATACGCAGTATTTT.

This clone was counted a single time. The rearrangement uses TRBV13 and TRBJ2-7; TRBD2 matches at 10 bases. Looked up from germline, CDR1 is PRHDT and CDR2 is FYEKMQ (reference sequence). Trimming at V came to 5 bases and at J to 4 bases, leaving 5 bases not matched to a gene. CDR3 length equals 14 residues. The CDR3 sequence: CASSHSGRFYEQYF. The CDR3 coding sequence is TGTGCCAGCAGCCATAGCGGGAGGTTTTACGAGCAGTACTTC.

This chain links TRBV7-8 with TRBJ2-7; D is unclear. V lost 3 bases to trimming and J lost 3 bases, with 3 bases between them. This CDR3 is 11 amino acids long. CDR1 is SGHVS and CDR2 is FQNEAQ in the germline V gene. The CDR3 protein is CASSFRYEQYF. The CDR3 region has the DNA TGTGCCAGCAGCTTCCGCTACGAGCAGTACTTC.

This clone showed up just once. This chain uses TRBV19 with TRBJ2-7, with 11 bases identical to TRBD2. The germline V gene has CDR1 LNHDA and CDR2 SQIVND (reference sequence). V lost 6 bases, J lost 3 bases, and 1 base stayed unmatched. The CDR3 is made up of 13 amino acids. The CDR3 coding sequence is TGTGCCAGTAGCCTAGCGGGAGGCTACGAGCAGTACTTC. Amino acid sequence: CASSLAGGYEQYF.

The J gene is TRBJ2-7, the V gene TRBV27; 7 positions match TRBD1. V was clipped by 7 bases and J by 3 bases; unmatched bases: 9. Germline CDR1 is MNHEY and CDR2 is SMNVEV (reference sequence). This CDR3 comprises 14 residues. CDR3 amino acids: CASKRVRDSYEQYF. CDR3 DNA sequence: TGTGCCAGCAAAAGGGTCCGGGACAGCTACGAGCAGTACTTC.